This T cell receptor (beta chain) was obtained from a study of post-analysis software for immune sequencing data. This clonotype has more than one count but fewer than ten. What it binds is not known. Whole-study findings and limits: Controls had lower frequencies than patients of 4 or 5 TRBV segments, which included TRBV5-6, TRBV5-1 and TRBV20-1.

Trimming shortened V by 1 base and J by 1 base, and 19 bases separated the two germline ends. This CDR3 contains 18 residues. CDR1 and CDR2 from the germline V gene are SGHAT and FQNNGV. The TCR beta cDNA libraries carried unique molecular identifiers. In TCRdb, the PCR reads were re-called with MiXCR into one record per CDR3 protein. The table records roughly 650,000 distinct CDR3 sequences, more than 50% of them present only once. The chain links TRBV11-2 to TRBJ2-5; the D is unclear. Sequences were obtained from blood. This TCR was sampled from a girl aged 2 to 9 with multiple sclerosis. The DNA of the CDR3 is TGTGCCAGCAGCTTAGCCGTCCTGACCAGCCCCCTCCAAGAGACCCAGTACTTC. It is translated as CASSLAVLTSPLQETQYF.